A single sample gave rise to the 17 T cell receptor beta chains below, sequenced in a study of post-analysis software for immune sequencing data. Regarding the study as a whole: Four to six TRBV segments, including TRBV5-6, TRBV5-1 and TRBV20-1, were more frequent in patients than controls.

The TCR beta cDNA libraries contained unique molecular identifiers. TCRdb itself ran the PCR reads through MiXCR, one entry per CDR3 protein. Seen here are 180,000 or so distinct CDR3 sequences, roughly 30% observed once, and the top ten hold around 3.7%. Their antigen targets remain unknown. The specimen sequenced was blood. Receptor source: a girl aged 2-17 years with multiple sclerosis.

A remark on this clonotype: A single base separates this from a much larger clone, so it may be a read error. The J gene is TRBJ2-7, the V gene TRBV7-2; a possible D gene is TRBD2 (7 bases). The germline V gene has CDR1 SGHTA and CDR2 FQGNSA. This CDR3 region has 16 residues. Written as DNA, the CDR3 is TGTGCCAGCAGCCGTTTAGGGGGAGGGAGAATCTACGAGCGGTACTTC. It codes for CASSRLGGGRIYERYF.

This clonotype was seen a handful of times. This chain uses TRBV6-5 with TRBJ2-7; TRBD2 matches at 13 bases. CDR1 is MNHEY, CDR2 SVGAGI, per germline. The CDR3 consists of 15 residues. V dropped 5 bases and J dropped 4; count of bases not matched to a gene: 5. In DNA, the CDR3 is TGTGCCAGCAGTACGGGACTAGCGGGGAGGTACGAGCAGTACTTC. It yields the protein CASSTGLAGRYEQYF.

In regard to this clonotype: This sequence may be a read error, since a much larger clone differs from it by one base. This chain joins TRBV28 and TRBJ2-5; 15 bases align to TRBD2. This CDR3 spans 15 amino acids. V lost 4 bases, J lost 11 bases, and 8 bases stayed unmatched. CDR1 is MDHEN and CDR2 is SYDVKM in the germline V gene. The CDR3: CASSSGTSGRTEQYF. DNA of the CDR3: TGTGCCAGCAGTTCCGGGACTAGCGGGAGGACTGAGCAGTACTTC.

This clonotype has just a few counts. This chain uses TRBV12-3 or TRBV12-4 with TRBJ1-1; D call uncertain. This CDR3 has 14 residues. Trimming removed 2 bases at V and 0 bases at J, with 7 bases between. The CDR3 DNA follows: TGTGCCAGCAGTTTAATATTGATGAACACTGAAGCTTTCTTT. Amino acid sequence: CASSLILMNTEAFF.

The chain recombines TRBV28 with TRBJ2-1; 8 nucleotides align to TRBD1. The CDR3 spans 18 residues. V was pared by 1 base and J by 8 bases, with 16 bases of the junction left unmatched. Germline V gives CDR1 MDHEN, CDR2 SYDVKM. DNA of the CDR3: TGTGCCAGCAGTTTATTCCCCAGGGGGGCGGACAGGGATCATGAGCAGTTCTTC. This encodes CASSLFPRGADRDHEQFF.

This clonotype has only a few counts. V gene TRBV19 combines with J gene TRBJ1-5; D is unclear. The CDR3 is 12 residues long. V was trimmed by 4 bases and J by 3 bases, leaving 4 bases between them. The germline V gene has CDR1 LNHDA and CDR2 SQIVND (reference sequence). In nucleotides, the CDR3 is TGTGCCAGTAGTAGGATCAATCAGCCCCAGCATTTT. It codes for CASSRINQPQHF. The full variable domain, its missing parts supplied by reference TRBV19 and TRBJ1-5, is DGGITQSPKYLFRKEGQNVTLSCEQNLNHDAMYWYRQDPGQGLRLIYYSQIVNDFQKGDIAEGYSVSREKKESFPLTVTSAQKNPTAFYLCASSRINQPQHFGDGTRLSIL.

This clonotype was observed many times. The CDR3 DNA follows: TGCAGTGCCATAGTGGCTCCCATTCAGTACTTC. It yields the protein CSAIVAPIQYF. The chain links TRBV20-1 to TRBJ2-4; D is unresolved. V lost 6 bases to trimming and J lost 9 bases, with 12 bases between them. CDR3 length: 11 amino acids. Germline-derived CDR1 and CDR2 are DFQATT and SNEGSKA (reference sequence).

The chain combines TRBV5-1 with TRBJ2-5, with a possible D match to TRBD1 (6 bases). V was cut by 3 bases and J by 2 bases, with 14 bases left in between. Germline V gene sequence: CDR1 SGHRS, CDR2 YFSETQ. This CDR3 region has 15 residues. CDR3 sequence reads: CASSYYGGRQETQYF. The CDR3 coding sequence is TGCGCCAGCAGCTACTATGGGGGCAGACAAGAGACCCAGTACTTC. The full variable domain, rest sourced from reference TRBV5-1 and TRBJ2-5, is KAGVTQTPRYLIKTRGQQVTLSCSPISGHRSVSWYQQTPGQGLQFLFEYFSETQRNKGNFPGRFSGRQFSNSRSEMNVSTLELGDSALYLCASSYYGGRQETQYFGPGTRLLVL.

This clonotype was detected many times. CDR3: CSASPVSSYNEQFF. CDR3 sequence (DNA): TGCAGTGCTAGCCCCGTAAGCTCCTACAATGAGCAGTTCTTC. The chain recombines TRBV20-1 with TRBJ2-1; D remains unclear. The CDR3 has 14 residues. The germline V gene encodes CDR1 DFQATT and CDR2 SNEGSKA (reference sequence). Trimming took 3 bases from V and 0 from J, leaving 9 bases between them.

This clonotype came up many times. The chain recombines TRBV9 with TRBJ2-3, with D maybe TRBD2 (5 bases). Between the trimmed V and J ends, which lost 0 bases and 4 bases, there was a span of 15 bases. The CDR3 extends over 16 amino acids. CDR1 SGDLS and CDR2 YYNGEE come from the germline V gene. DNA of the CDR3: TGTGCCAGCAGCGTAGACTATCGGGGAATAGCAGATACGCAGTATTTT. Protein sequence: CASSVDYRGIADTQYF.

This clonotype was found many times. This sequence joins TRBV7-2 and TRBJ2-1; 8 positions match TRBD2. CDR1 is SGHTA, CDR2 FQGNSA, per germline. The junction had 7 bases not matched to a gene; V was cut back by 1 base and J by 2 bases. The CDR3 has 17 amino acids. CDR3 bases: TGTGCCAGCAGCTTAGGGGAGCGGGGGACCCCCTACAATGAGCAGTTCTTC. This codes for CASSLGERGTPYNEQFF.

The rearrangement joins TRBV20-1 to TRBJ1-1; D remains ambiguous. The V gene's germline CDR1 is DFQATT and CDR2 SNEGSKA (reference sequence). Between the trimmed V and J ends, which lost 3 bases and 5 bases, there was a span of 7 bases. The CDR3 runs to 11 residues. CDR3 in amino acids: CSASPRTEAFF. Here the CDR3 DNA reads TGCAGTGCTAGCCCTCGGACTGAAGCTTTCTTT.

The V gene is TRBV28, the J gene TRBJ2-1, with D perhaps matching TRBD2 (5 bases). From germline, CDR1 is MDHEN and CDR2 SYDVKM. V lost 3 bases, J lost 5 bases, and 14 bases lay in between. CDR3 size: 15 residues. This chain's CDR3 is CASSLRTRGNNEQFF. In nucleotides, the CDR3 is TGTGCCAGCAGTTTGAGAACTAGAGGAAACAATGAGCAGTTCTTC. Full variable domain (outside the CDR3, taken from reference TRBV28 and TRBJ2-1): DVKVTQSSRYLVKRTGEKVFLECVQDMDHENMFWYRQDPGLGLRLIYFSYDVKMKEKGDIPEGYSVSREKKERFSLILESASTNQTSMYLCASSLRTRGNNEQFFGPGTRLTVL.

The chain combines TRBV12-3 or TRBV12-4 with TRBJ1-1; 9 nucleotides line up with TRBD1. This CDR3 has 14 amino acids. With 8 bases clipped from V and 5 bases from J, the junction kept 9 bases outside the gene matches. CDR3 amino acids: CASVPTGGATEAFF. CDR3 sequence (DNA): TGTGCCAGCGTACCAACAGGGGGCGCGACTGAAGCTTTCTTT.

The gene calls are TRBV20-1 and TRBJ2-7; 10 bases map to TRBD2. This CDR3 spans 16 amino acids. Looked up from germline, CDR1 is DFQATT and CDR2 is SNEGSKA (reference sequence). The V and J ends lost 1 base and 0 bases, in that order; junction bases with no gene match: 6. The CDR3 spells CSARGLAGDISYEQYF. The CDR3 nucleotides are TGCAGTGCTAGAGGACTAGCGGGCGATATCTCCTACGAGCAGTACTTC.

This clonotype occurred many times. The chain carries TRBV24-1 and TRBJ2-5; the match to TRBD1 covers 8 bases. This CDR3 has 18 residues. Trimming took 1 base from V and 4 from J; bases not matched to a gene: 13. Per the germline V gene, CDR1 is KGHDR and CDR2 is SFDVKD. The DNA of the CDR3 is TGTGCCACCAGTGATTTCTTGGCAGGGGGCGTCATAAGAGAGACCCAGTACTTC. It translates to CATSDFLAGGVIRETQYF.

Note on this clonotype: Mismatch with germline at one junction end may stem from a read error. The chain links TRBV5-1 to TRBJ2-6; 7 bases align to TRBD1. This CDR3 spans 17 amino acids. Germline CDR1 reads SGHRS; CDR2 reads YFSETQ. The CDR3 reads CASSDGTAGSGANVPTF. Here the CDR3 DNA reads TGCGCCAGCAGCGATGGGACAGCAGGGTCTGGGGCCAACGTCCCGACTTTC.